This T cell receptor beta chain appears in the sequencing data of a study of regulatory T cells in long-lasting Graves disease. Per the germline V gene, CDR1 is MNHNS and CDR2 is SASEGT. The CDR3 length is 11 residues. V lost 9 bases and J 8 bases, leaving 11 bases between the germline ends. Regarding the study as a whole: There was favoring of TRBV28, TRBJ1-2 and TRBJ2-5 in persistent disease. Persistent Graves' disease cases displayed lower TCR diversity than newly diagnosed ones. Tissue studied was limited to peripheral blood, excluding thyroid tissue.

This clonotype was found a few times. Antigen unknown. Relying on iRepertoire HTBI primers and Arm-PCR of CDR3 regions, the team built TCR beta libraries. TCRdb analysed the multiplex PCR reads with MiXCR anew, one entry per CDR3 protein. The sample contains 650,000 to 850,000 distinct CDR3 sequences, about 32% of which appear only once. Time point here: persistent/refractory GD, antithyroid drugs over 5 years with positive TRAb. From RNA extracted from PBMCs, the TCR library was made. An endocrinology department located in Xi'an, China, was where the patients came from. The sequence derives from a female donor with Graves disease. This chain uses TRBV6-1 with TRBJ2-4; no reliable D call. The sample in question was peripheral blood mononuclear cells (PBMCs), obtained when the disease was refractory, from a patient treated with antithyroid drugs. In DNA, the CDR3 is TGTGCCAGTATAATCCAAGACATTCAGTACTTC. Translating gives CASIIQDIQYF.